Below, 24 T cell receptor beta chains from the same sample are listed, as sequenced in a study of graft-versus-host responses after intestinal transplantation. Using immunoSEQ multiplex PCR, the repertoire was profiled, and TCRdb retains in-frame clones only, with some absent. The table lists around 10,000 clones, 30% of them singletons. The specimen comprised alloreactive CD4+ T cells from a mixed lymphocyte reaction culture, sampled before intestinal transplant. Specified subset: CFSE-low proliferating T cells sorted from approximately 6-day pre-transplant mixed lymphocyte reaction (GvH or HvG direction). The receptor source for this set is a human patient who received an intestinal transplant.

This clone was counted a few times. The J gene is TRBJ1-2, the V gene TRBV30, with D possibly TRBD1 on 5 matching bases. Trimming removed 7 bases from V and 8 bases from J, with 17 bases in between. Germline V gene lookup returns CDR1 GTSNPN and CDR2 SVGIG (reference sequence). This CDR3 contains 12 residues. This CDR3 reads CASLQGLYGYTF. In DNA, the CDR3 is TGTGCCTCCCTTCAGGGATTGTACGGCTACACCTTC.

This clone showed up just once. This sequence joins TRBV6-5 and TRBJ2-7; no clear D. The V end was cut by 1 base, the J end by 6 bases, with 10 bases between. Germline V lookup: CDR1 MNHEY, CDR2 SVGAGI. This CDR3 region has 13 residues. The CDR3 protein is CASSYYPRSEQYF. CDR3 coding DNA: TGTGCCAGCAGTTACTATCCCAGGTCCGAGCAGTACTTC.

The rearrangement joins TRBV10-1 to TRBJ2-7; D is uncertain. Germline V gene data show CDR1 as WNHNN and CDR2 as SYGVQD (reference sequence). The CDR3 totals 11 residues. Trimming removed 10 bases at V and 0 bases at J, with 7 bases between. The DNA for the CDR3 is TGCGCCACCCCGTACTCCTACGAGCAGTACTTC. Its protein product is CATPYSYEQYF.

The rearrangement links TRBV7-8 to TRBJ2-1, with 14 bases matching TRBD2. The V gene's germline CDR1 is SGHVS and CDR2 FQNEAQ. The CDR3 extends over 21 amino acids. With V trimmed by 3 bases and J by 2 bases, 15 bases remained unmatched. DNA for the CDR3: TGTGCCAGCAGCTTTCCCGGGACTAGCGGGAGAAAATTTGGGACCTACAATGAGCAGTTCTTC. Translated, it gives CASSFPGTSGRKFGTYNEQFF.

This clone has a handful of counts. The CDR3 loop reads CASSDSLALSRTQYF. CDR3 nucleotides: TGTGCCAGCAGTGATAGCCTAGCGCTATCGAGGACCCAGTACTTC. This sequence joins TRBV2 and TRBJ2-5, with a weak D call TRBD2 (6 bases). The CDR3 runs to 15 residues. The V and J ends lost 3 bases and 7 bases respectively, with 18 bases between them. CDR1 is SNHLY, CDR2 FYNNEI, per germline.

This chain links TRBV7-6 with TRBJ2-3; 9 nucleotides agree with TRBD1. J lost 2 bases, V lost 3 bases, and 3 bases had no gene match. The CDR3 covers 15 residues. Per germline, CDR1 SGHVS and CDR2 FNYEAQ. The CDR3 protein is CASSFRDRDTDTQYF. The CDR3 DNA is TGTGCCAGCAGCTTCCGGGACAGGGACACAGATACGCAGTATTTT.

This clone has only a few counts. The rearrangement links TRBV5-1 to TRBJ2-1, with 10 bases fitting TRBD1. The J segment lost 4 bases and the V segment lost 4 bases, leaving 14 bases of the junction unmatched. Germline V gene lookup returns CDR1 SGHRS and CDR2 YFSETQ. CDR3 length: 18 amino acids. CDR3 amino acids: CASSPSGTGVAPYNEQFF. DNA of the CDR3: TGCGCCAGCAGCCCGTCCGGGACAGGGGTGGCCCCTTACAATGAGCAGTTCTTC.

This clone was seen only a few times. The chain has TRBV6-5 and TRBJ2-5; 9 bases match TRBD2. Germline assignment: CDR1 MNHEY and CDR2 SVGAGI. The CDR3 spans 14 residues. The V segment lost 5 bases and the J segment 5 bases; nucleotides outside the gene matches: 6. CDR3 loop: CASSEQSGRETQYF. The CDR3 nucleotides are TGTGCCAGCAGTGAACAAAGCGGGAGGGAGACCCAGTACTTC.

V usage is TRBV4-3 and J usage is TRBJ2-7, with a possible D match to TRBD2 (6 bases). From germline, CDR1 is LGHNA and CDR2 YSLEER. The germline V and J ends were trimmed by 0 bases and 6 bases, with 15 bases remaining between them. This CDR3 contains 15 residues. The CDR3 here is CASSQEPHRGSEQYF. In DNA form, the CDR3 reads TGCGCCAGCAGCCAAGAGCCCCATCGGGGGTCCGAGCAGTACTTC.

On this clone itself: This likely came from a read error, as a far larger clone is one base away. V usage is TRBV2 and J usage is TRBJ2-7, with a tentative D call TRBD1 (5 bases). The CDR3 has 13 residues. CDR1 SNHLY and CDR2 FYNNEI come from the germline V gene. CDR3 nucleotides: TGTGCCAGCAGTGATTGGGGCGGATACGGGCAGTACTTC. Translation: CASSDWGGYGQYF.

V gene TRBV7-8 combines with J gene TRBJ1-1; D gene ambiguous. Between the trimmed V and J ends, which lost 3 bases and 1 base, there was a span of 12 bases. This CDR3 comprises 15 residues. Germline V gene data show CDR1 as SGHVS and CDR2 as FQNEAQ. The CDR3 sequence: CASSFATNWNTEAFF. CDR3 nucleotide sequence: TGTGCCAGCAGCTTTGCGACTAATTGGAACACTGAAGCTTTCTTT.

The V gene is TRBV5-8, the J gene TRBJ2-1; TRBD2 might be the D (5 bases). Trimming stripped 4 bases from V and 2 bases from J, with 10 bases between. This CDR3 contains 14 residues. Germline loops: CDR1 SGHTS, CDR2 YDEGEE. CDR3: CASSERDTYNEQFF. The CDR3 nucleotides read TGTGCCAGCAGCGAGAGGGATACCTACAATGAGCAGTTCTTC.

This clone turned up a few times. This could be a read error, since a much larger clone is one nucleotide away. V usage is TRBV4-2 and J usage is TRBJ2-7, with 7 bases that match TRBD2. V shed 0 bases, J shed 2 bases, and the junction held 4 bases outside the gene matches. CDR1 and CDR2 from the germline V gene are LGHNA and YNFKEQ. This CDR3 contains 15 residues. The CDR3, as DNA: TGTGCCAGCAGCCAAGAGTGGGGGGGGGCCTACGAGCAGTACTTC. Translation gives CASSQEWGGAYEQYF.

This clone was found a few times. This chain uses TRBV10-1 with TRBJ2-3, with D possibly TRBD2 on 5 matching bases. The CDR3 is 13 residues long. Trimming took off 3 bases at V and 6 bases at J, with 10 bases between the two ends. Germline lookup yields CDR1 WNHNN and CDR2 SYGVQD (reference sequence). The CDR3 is CASSDPRRDTQYF. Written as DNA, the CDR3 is TGCGCCAGCAGTGACCCGAGGAGGGATACGCAGTATTTT.

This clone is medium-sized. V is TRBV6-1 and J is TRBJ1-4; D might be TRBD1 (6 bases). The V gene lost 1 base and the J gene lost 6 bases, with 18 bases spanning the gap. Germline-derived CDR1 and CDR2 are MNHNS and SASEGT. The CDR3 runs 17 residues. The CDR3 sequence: CASSEGRYREVYEKLFF. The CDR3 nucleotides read TGTGCCAGCAGTGAAGGGCGCTACAGGGAGGTATATGAAAAACTGTTTTTT.

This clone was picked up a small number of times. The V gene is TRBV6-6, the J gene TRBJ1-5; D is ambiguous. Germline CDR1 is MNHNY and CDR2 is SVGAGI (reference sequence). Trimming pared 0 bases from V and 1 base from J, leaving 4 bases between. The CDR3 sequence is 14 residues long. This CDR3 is CASSYSLSNQPQHF. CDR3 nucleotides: TGTGCCAGCAGTTACTCGTTGAGCAATCAGCCCCAGCATTTT.

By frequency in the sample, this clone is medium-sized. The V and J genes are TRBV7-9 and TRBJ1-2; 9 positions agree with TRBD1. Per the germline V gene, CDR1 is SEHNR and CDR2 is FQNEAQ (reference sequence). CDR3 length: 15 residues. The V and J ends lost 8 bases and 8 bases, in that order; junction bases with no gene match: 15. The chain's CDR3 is CASSPGQGPLGGYTF. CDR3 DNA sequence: TGTGCCAGCTCTCCGGGACAGGGCCCGTTAGGCGGCTACACCTTC.

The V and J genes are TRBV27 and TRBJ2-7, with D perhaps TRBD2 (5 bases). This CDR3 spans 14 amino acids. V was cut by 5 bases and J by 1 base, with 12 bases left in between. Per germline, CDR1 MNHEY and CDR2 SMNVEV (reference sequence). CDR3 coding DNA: TGTGCCAGCAGTCCATTCCCGGGGTCCTACGAGCAGTACTTC. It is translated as CASSPFPGSYEQYF.

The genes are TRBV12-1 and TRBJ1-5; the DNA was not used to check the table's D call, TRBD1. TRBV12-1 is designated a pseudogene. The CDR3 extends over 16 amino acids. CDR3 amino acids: CASRVGIQVDNQPQHF. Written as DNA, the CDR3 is TGTGCCAGCAGGGTTGGGATACAGGTTGACAATCAGCCCCAGCATTTT.

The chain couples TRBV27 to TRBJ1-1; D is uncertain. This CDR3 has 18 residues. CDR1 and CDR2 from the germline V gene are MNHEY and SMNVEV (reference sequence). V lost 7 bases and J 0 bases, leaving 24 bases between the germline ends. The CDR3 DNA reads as TGTGCCAGCATCCGGATCGGGAATCTGGGTGGGTTGAACACTGAAGCTTTCTTT. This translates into CASIRIGNLGGLNTEAFF.

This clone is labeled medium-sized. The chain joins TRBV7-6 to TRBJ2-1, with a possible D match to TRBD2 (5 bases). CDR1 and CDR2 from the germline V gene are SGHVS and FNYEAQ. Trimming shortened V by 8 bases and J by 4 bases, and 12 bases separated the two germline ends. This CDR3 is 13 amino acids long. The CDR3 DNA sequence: TGTGCCAGCCATAGCGAGGGATACAATGAGCAGTTCTTC. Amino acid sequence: CASHSEGYNEQFF.

Written as DNA, the CDR3 is TGTGCCAGCAGCGTAGTTCCGGATGGGACGAGCTACAATGAGCAGTTCTTC. Translation gives CASSVVPDGTSYNEQFF. The rearrangement links TRBV9 to TRBJ2-1; either TRBD1 or TRBD2 may fit D (5 bases each). V lost 0 bases and J lost 3, with 16 bases in between. CDR1 and CDR2 (germline): SGDLS, YYNGEE. The CDR3 is made up of 17 amino acids. Combining the CDR3 with reference TRBV9 and TRBJ2-1 gives the whole variable domain DSGVTQTPKHLITATGQRVTLRCSPRSGDLSVYWYQQSLDQGLQFLIQYYNGEERAKGNILERFSAQQFPDLHSELNLSSLELGDSALYFCASSVVPDGTSYNEQFFGPGTRLTVL.

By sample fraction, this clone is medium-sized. This CDR3 is CASSLFGRDLEAFF. In nucleotides, the CDR3 is TGTGCCAGCAGCTTATTTGGCAGGGACCTTGAAGCTTTCTTT. The chain has TRBV7-8 and TRBJ1-1; the D gene is possibly TRBD1 (5 bases). This CDR3 has 14 amino acids. CDR1 and CDR2 from the germline V gene are SGHVS and FQNEAQ. V lost 2 bases, J lost 7 bases, and 14 bases lay in between.

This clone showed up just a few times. The CDR3 is CASRGTLNYEQYF. As DNA, the CDR3 is TGTGCCAGCAGAGGGACGTTAAACTACGAGCAGTACTTC. The chain is built from TRBV6-5 and TRBJ2-7; D is perhaps TRBD1 or TRBD2 (5 bases each). The germline CDR1 and CDR2 sequences are MNHEY and SVGAGI. The CDR3 extends over 13 amino acids. Trimming pared 6 bases from V and 3 bases from J, leaving 12 bases between.